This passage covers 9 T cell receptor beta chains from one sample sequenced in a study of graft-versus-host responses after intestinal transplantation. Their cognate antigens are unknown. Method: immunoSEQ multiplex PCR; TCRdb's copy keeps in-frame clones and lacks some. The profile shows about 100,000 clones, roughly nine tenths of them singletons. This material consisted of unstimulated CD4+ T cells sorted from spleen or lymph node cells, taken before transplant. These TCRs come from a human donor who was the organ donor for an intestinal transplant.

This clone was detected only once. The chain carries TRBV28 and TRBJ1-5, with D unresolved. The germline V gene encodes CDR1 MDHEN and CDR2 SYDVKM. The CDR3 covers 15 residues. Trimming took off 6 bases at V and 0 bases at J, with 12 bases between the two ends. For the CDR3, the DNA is TGTGCCAGCAGCTTGGGTCCTGATAGCAATCAGCCCCAGCATTTT. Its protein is CASSLGPDSNQPQHF.

The CDR3 here is CASSVVGQNTGELFF. The CDR3 DNA sequence: TGTGCCAGCAGCGTAGTAGGGCAGAACACCGGGGAGCTGTTTTTT. The V call is TRBV9, the J call TRBJ2-2; no reliable D call. CDR1 and CDR2 from the germline V gene are SGDLS and YYNGEE. Trimming pared 0 bases from V and 1 base from J, leaving 7 bases between. The CDR3 is 15 amino acids.

This chain's CDR3 is CASSPRTGRLINAPLHF. In DNA form, the CDR3 reads TGTGCCAGCAGCCCCAGGACAGGGCGGCTGATTAACGCACCCCTCCACTTT. The gene calls are TRBV7-2 and TRBJ1-6; 8 bases are a match to TRBD1. Germline V gives CDR1 SGHTA, CDR2 FQGNSA. This CDR3 is built from 17 residues. V dropped 5 bases and J dropped 11; count of bases not matched to a gene: 17.

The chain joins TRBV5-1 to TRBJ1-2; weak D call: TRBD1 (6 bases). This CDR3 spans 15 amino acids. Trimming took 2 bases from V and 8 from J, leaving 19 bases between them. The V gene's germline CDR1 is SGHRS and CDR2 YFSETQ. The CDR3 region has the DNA TGCGCCAGCAGCTTAGGGGACACGGGATTTGAAGGCTACACCTTC. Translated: CASSLGDTGFEGYTF.

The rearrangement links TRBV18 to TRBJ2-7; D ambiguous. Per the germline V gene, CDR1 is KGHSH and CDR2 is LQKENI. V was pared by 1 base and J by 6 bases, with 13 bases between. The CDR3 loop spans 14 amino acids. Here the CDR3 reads CASSPLGSQGEQYF. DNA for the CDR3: TGTGCCAGCTCACCACTAGGCAGTCAAGGCGAGCAGTACTTC.

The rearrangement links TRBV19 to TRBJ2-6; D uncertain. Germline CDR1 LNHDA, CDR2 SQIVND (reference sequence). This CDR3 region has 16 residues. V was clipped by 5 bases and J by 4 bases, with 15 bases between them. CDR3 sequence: CASSVPTGTGANVLTF. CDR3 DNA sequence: TGTGCCAGTAGTGTCCCGACCGGAACCGGGGCCAACGTCCTGACTTTC.

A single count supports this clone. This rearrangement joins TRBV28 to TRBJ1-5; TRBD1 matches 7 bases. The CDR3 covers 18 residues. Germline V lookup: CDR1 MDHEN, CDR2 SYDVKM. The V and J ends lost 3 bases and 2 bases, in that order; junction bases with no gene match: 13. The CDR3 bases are TGTGCCAGCAGTTTCGGGGCAAAAAACAGGGGAGGCAATCAGCCCCAGCATTTT. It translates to CASSFGAKNRGGNQPQHF.

The CDR3 loop is CASSQDTLQYSGANVLTF. The CDR3, as DNA: TGCGCCAGCAGCCAAGATACCCTCCAATACTCTGGGGCCAACGTCCTGACTTTC. The chain links TRBV4-1 to TRBJ2-6; D call uncertain. Trimming stripped 0 bases from V and 0 bases from J, with 12 bases between. The CDR3 loop spans 18 amino acids. Germline V gene sequence: CDR1 MGHRA, CDR2 YSYEKL.

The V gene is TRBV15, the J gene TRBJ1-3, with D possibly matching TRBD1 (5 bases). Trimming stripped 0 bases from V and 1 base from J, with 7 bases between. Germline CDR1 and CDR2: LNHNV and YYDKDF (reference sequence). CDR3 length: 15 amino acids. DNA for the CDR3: TGTGCCACCAGCAGAGATGGGGGTTCTGGAAACACCATATATTTT. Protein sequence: CATSRDGGSGNTIYF.